This entry lists 25 T cell receptor beta chains sequenced from one sample in a study of blood T cell repertoires in COVID-19. Sequencing used immunoSEQ multiplex PCR; TCRdb keeps in-frame clones, though not all of them. The table shows roughly 15,000 clones, with 70% to 85% occurring only once. Material for sequencing was peripheral blood. The receptors derive from a woman between 50 and 59 years old with active or convalescent COVID-19.

Only one count was recorded for this clone. CDR3 DNA sequence: TGTGCCAGCAGTTTACCTCCTAGGCAGTATTTT. It specifies CASSLPPRQYF. The chain is built from TRBV28 and TRBJ2-3, with unresolved D. From germline, CDR1 is MDHEN and CDR2 SYDVKM. The CDR3 contains 11 residues. Trimming took 2 bases from V and 11 from J, leaving 8 bases between them.

For the CDR3, the DNA is TGTGCCACCAGCGAGGGGACAGGGCGGACTGAAGCTTTCTTT. Translating it yields CATSEGTGRTEAFF. This chain connects TRBV24-1 to TRBJ1-1; the match to TRBD1 covers 9 bases. CDR1 is KGHDR, CDR2 SFDVKD, per germline. With 7 bases clipped from V and 5 bases from J, the junction kept 7 bases outside the gene matches. This CDR3 contains 14 residues.

The chain carries TRBV10-3 and TRBJ2-2; 7 bases line up with TRBD1. The germline V gene encodes CDR1 ENHRY and CDR2 SYGVKD. CDR3 length equals 13 residues. J gave up 3 bases and V 11 bases, and 6 bases lay outside the gene matches. In DNA form, the CDR3 reads TGTGCCTCCGGGGACAGAGACACCGGGGAGCTGTTTTTT. This codes for CASGDRDTGELFF.

The rearrangement joins TRBV29-1 to TRBJ2-7; the match to TRBD2 covers 8 bases. Trimming cost V 4 bases and J 4 bases; bases outside gene matches: 3. Germline assignment: CDR1 SQVTM and CDR2 ANQGSEA. CDR3 length: 12 residues. CDR3 sequence: CSVAAGGYEQYF. The DNA of the CDR3 is TGCAGCGTTGCTGCGGGGGGATACGAGCAGTACTTC.

This chain links TRBV4-1 with TRBJ1-5; TRBD1 aligns across 7 bases. The CDR3 loop spans 16 amino acids. Germline lookup yields CDR1 MGHRA and CDR2 YSYEKL. V lost 2 bases and J lost 4; bases outside the gene matches: 8. CDR3 protein: CASSQSLTGINQPQHF. CDR3 coding DNA: TGCGCCAGCAGCCAATCACTGACAGGGATAAATCAGCCCCAGCATTTT.

Only a few counts were recorded for this clone. This sequence joins TRBV24-1 and TRBJ2-1, with 7 bases fitting TRBD2. V lost 9 bases to trimming and J lost 0 bases; unmatched junction nucleotides: 10. The CDR3 covers 16 residues. The germline gives CDR1 KGHDR, CDR2 SFDVKD. CDR3 protein: CATSRSGGSSYNEQFF. The CDR3 coding sequence is TGTGCCACCTCGCGTTCCGGGGGGAGCTCCTACAATGAGCAGTTCTTC.

This chain links TRBV28 with TRBJ1-5, with TRBD1 matching 7 bases. CDR1 MDHEN and CDR2 SYDVKM come from the germline V gene. There are 16 residues in the CDR3. Trimming at V came to 3 bases and at J to 8 bases, leaving 13 bases not matched to a gene. CDR3 bases: TGTGCCAGCAGTTTTTATGTTGGGGCAGGGGGAGAGCCCCAGCATTTT. Translated, it gives CASSFYVGAGGEPQHF.

This rearrangement joins TRBV13 to TRBJ2-1, with 7 positions matching TRBD1. Trimming removed 7 bases from V and 6 bases from J; junction bases left unmatched: 15. The CDR3 runs 16 residues. Germline V gene data show CDR1 as PRHDT and CDR2 as FYEKMQ (reference sequence). Written as DNA, the CDR3 is TGTGCCAGCACCCAAAACGCGCGACAGGGCCTCAATGAGCAGTTCTTC. Its translation: CASTQNARQGLNEQFF.

This clone was seen more than once but under ten times. The chain carries TRBV5-1 and TRBJ2-1, with D tentatively TRBD1 (5 bases). The length of the CDR3 is 15 residues. Per the germline V gene, CDR1 is SGHRS and CDR2 is YFSETQ. V lost 0 bases, J lost 6 bases, and 13 bases lay in between. This chain's CDR3 is CASSLDRYKRNEQFF. Here the CDR3 DNA reads TGCGCCAGCAGCTTGGACAGGTACAAACGCAATGAGCAGTTCTTC.

The CDR3 nucleotides are TGTGCCAGCAGCTATATCCCCCCTTGGGGGCCCCTCTCCTACGAGCAGTACTTC. It specifies CASSYIPPWGPLSYEQYF. The chain links TRBV11-2 to TRBJ2-7, with D possibly TRBD1 on 6 matching bases. The CDR3 is made up of 18 amino acids. Germline V gives CDR1 SGHAT, CDR2 FQNNGV. Trimming took off 4 bases at V and 0 bases at J, with 22 bases between the two ends.

The chain carries TRBV19 and TRBJ2-7; 7 nucleotides agree with TRBD2. This CDR3 contains 14 residues. Germline loops: CDR1 LNHDA, CDR2 SQIVND (reference sequence). V lost 7 bases and J lost 2; bases outside the gene matches: 8. The CDR3 nucleotides are TGTGCCAGTACCCCCTGGGGGGGAGCCTACGAGCAGTACTTC. This encodes CASTPWGGAYEQYF.

In DNA, the CDR3 is TGCAGTGCTAGAGCAGGGTCTGGCTACACCTTC. Translating gives CSARAGSGYTF. The V gene is TRBV20-1, the J gene TRBJ1-2, with D possibly being TRBD1 (5 bases). This CDR3 comprises 11 residues. Germline lookup yields CDR1 DFQATT and CDR2 SNEGSKA (reference sequence). V was pared by 1 base and J by 7 bases, with 7 bases between.

The chain recombines TRBV11-1 with TRBJ2-3; 8 bases align to TRBD1. The J segment lost 6 bases and the V segment lost 5 bases, leaving 4 bases of the junction unmatched. Germline CDR1 and CDR2: SGHAT and FQDESV (reference sequence). The CDR3 totals 13 residues. DNA of the CDR3: TGTGCCAGCAGCACATGGACAGGGGATACGCAGTATTTT. Amino acids: CASSTWTGDTQYF.

The chain combines TRBV28 with TRBJ1-4, with unresolved D. Trimming removed 2 bases from V and 6 bases from J, with 10 bases in between. From germline, CDR1 is MDHEN and CDR2 SYDVKM. This CDR3 is 14 amino acids long. This chain's CDR3 is CASSLRGLDEKLFF. CDR3 sequence (DNA): TGTGCCAGCAGTTTAAGAGGATTGGATGAAAAACTGTTTTTT.

This clone was found a few times. The genes are TRBV20-1 and TRBJ2-3; 7 nucleotides agree with TRBD2. In germline, CDR1 is DFQATT, CDR2 SNEGSKA (reference sequence). The CDR3 sequence is 16 residues long. V shed 3 bases, J shed 3 bases, and the junction held 12 bases outside the gene matches. CDR3 bases: TGCAGTGCTAGTGGGGCTAGCGGAAGAAGGACAGATACGCAGTATTTT. This translates into CSASGASGRRTDTQYF.

CDR3 amino acids: CAISEPGRRVYGYTF. In DNA, the CDR3 is TGTGCCATCAGTGAACCCGGACGGAGGGTCTATGGCTACACCTTC. V and J are TRBV10-3 and TRBJ1-2; D is ambiguous. V was pared by 3 bases and J by 4 bases, with 15 bases between. Germline V gene lookup returns CDR1 ENHRY and CDR2 SYGVKD. The CDR3 contains 15 residues.

The chain has TRBV5-8 and TRBJ2-2; 8 bases are a match to TRBD1. The germline V gene encodes CDR1 SGHTS and CDR2 YDEGEE. This CDR3 spans 14 amino acids. The V gene end was trimmed by 2 bases and the J gene end by 4 bases; junction bases not matched to a gene: 1. DNA of the CDR3: TGTGCCAGCAGCTTTGGGACAGGCACCGGGGAGCTGTTTTTT. This codes for CASSFGTGTGELFF.

The genes are TRBV10-3 and TRBJ1-5, with unresolved D. Trimming stripped 6 bases from V and 4 bases from J, with 7 bases between. Germline lookup yields CDR1 ENHRY and CDR2 SYGVKD. The CDR3 extends over 12 amino acids. The CDR3 sequence is CAIRGENQPQHF. In DNA, the CDR3 is TGTGCCATCAGGGGAGAAAATCAGCCCCAGCATTTT.

The chain carries TRBV10-3 and TRBJ2-3, with 11 bases lining up with TRBD1. V lost 4 bases to trimming and J lost 2 bases; unmatched junction nucleotides: 2. The CDR3 extends over 15 amino acids. CDR1 ENHRY and CDR2 SYGVKD come from the germline V gene. In DNA, the CDR3 is TGTGCCATCAGTGCGGGACAGGGGGACACAGATACGCAGTATTTT. Amino acid sequence: CAISAGQGDTDTQYF.

This clone occurred once. The gene calls are TRBV20-1 and TRBJ2-5, with a tentative D call TRBD2 (6 bases). The CDR3 consists of 14 residues. CDR1 and CDR2 from the germline V gene are DFQATT and SNEGSKA (reference sequence). V lost 3 bases and J 7 bases, leaving 18 bases between the germline ends. The CDR3 loop is CSASPSALLGTQYF. The CDR3 DNA follows: TGCAGTGCTAGTCCTAGCGCCCTCCTAGGGACCCAGTACTTC.

V and J are TRBV24-1 and TRBJ2-1; 9 nucleotides match TRBD1. Germline V gene data show CDR1 as KGHDR and CDR2 as SFDVKD. Losses at the gene ends were 4 bases for V and 5 bases for J; bases not matched to a gene: 5. The CDR3 is made up of 15 amino acids. As DNA, the CDR3 is TGTGCCACCAGTGACCCGGGACAGGGCGACAATGAGCAGTTCTTC. Its protein is CATSDPGQGDNEQFF.

The chain links TRBV19 to TRBJ2-5, with TRBD1 matching over 7 bases. After removal of 8 bases from V and 1 base from J, the junction contained 13 bases not matched to a gene. Germline lookup yields CDR1 LNHDA and CDR2 SQIVND (reference sequence). CDR3 length equals 16 residues. This CDR3 is CASHLGGRGVQETQYF. CDR3 DNA: TGTGCCAGTCATTTAGGGGGCCGAGGGGTCCAAGAGACCCAGTACTTC.

The chain has TRBV3-1 (or the pseudogene TRBV3-2) and TRBJ1-1; 7 bases agree with TRBD1. V gave up 7 bases and J gave up 5 bases; unmatched junction bases: 10. The CDR3 consists of 14 residues. The germline gives CDR1 LGHDT, CDR2 YNNKEL (reference sequence). The CDR3 spells CASTPVEGATEAFF. The CDR3 region has the DNA TGTGCCAGCACCCCGGTTGAGGGGGCTACTGAAGCTTTCTTT.

The chain uses TRBV28 and TRBJ2-3; D not certain. V was trimmed by 8 bases and J by 0 bases, leaving 6 bases between them. The CDR3 contains 12 residues. Looked up from germline, CDR1 is MDHEN and CDR2 is SYDVKM. CDR3 region: CASRGSTDTQYF. Written as DNA, the CDR3 is TGTGCCAGCCGCGGAAGCACAGATACGCAGTATTTT.

The chain is built from TRBV12-3 or TRBV12-4 and TRBJ2-7; D possibly corresponds to TRBD1 (5 bases). Between the trimmed V and J ends, which lost 5 bases and 6 bases, there was a span of 8 bases. The CDR3 has 11 residues. CDR3 DNA: TGTGCCAGCAGTGCCAGGGCCGAGCAGTACTTC. It encodes CASSARAEQYF.